This entry concerns a single T cell receptor beta chain. This entry belongs to a study of yellow fever vaccine responses in identical twins. V lost 5 bases and J lost 0; bases outside the gene matches: 4. Germline assignment: CDR1 SGHTA and CDR2 FQGTGA. The CDR3 spans 16 residues. TCRdb reanalysed the RT-PCR reads using MiXCR and keeps one entry per CDR3 protein. The sample holds about 960 distinct CDR3 sequences, around 80% seen once. This sequence joins TRBV7-3 and TRBJ2-3, with 11 bases lining up with TRBD2. Sequenced here: T cells from blood (PBMCs), unsorted or a sorted subset (not recorded which), sampled before or after yellow fever vaccination (not recorded which). The receptor was isolated from a female donor who received the yellow fever vaccine. CDR3 coding DNA: TGTGCCAGCAGCGGGGGGACTAGCGGAAGCACAGATACGCAGTATTTT. As protein: CASSGGTSGSTDTQYF.